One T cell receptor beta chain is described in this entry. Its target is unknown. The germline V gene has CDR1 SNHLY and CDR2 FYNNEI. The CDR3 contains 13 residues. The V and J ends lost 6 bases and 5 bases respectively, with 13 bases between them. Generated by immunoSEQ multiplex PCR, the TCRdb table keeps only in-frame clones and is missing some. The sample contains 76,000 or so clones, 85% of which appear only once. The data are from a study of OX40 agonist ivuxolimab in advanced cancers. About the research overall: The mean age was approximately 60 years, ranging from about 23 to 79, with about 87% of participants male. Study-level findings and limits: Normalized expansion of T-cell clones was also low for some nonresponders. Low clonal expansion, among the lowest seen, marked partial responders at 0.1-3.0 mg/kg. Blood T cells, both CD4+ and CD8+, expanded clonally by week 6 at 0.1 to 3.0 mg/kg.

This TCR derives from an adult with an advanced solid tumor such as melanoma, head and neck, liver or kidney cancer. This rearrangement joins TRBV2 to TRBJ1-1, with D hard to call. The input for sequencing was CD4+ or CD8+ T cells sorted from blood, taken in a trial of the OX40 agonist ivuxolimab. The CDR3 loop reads CASRKGGRTEAFF. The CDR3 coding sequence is TGTGCCAGCAGGAAGGGAGGTCGGACTGAAGCTTTCTTT.